These 24 T cell receptor beta chains share one sample of origin, sequenced in a study of T cell responses to AZD1222 COVID-19 vaccine (dated by TCRdb to the early 2020s). Per the publication, the time point label means: baseline before first vaccination. Reading the label with the study, this specimen's treatment or condition is: meningococcal conjugate vaccine given as trial control. The library was made by the immunoSEQ multiplex PCR assay. This is the immuneACCESS table as TCRdb keeps it, with only in-frame sequences that have V and J called. A part of the clones is gone; compared with another copy, unresolved V genes explain less than half, and the rest is unexplained. This sample holds approximately 81,000 clones; 80% to 95% were observed only once. Under 5% of the sample is in the top ten clones. Sequenced material: peripheral blood, taken on day 0 of MenACWY control vaccination. The receptors stem from an adult in good health.

The chain's CDR3 is CASSGAVYTEAFF. The CDR3 DNA sequence: TGTGCCTCCAGTGGGGCGGTCTACACTGAAGCTTTCTTT. The chain joins TRBV27 to TRBJ1-1, with TRBD1 as a possible D gene (5 bases). The V gene's germline CDR1 is MNHEY and CDR2 SMNVEV (reference sequence). The CDR3 sequence is 13 residues long. Trimming pared 11 bases from V and 3 bases from J, leaving 16 bases between.

Concerning this clone: The junction departs from the called germline gene at one end, perhaps through a read error. The V and J genes are TRBV9 and TRBJ2-3; a possible D gene is TRBD2 (5 bases). CDR1 and CDR2 (germline): SGDLS, YYNGEE. The CDR3 has 14 amino acids. CDR3 region: CASSAGPLGDPQYF. The CDR3 nucleotides are TGTGCCAGCAGCGCCGGCCCCCTGGGAGATCCGCAGTATTTT.

For this clone: Because the CDR3's place on the DNA is in doubt, the DNA is left out and the CDR3 is given as listed by TCRdb. This chain uses TRBV30 with TRBJ1-4. Germline V gene sequence: CDR1 GTSNPN, CDR2 SVGIG (reference sequence). The CDR3 spans 14 residues, counting both ends. CDR3 residues: CAWSTRQEMKNCFF.

This sequence joins TRBV7-2 and TRBJ1-1; D remains unclear. This CDR3 has 13 amino acids. From germline, CDR1 is SGHTA and CDR2 FQGNSA. V shed 4 bases and J shed 0 bases, with 6 bases lying between them. CDR3 loop: CASSSNMNTEAFF. The CDR3 DNA sequence: TGTGCCAGCAGCTCGAACATGAACACTGAAGCTTTCTTT.

The chain employs TRBV2 and TRBJ2-3; no firm D call. The V gene's germline CDR1 is SNHLY and CDR2 FYNNEI. The V end was cut by 8 bases, the J end by 3 bases, with 15 bases between. The CDR3 runs 14 residues. The DNA of the CDR3 is TGTGCCAGCGGAGATGTCGGACGTACAGATACGCAGTATTTT. This encodes CASGDVGRTDTQYF.

The chain is built from TRBV28 and TRBJ1-4; the match to TRBD1 covers 9 bases. V lost 5 bases and J lost 8; bases outside the gene matches: 6. The CDR3 contains 14 residues. The germline V gene has CDR1 MDHEN and CDR2 SYDVKM. The CDR3 reads CASSGTGLREKLFF. The CDR3 nucleotides are TGTGCCAGCAGTGGGACAGGGCTTCGCGAAAAACTGTTTTTT.

The chain joins TRBV15 to TRBJ1-5; perhaps TRBD1 as D (6 bases). Germline assignment: CDR1 LNHNV and CDR2 YYDKDF (reference sequence). The V end lost 1 base, the J end lost 7 bases, and 14 bases lay between the germline ends. This CDR3 contains 15 residues. The CDR3 nucleotides read TGTGCCACCAGCAGAGTAGGGGGAACGCACCAGCCCCAGCATTTT. It specifies CATSRVGGTHQPQHF.

The chain is built from TRBV6-5 and TRBJ1-6; a possible D gene is TRBD1 (6 bases). V lost 1 base and J 6 bases, leaving 10 bases between the germline ends. This CDR3 spans 15 amino acids. Germline CDR1 is MNHEY and CDR2 is SVGAGI. The CDR3 sequence: CASSYFGGFNSPLHF. Here the CDR3 DNA reads TGTGCCAGCAGTTACTTCGGGGGCTTTAATTCACCCCTCCACTTT.

This sequence joins TRBV28 and TRBJ1-1, with TRBD1 identical over 7 bases. Per the germline V gene, CDR1 is MDHEN and CDR2 is SYDVKM. Trimming cost V 6 bases and J 1 base; bases outside gene matches: 5. The CDR3 runs to 14 residues. This chain's CDR3 is CASSTYRGNTEAFF. CDR3 bases: TGTGCCAGCAGCACGTACAGGGGGAACACTGAAGCTTTCTTT.

The chain links TRBV9 to TRBJ2-1; D is undetermined. The germline gives CDR1 SGDLS, CDR2 YYNGEE. The CDR3 runs 13 residues. V was clipped by 0 bases and J by 5 bases, with 6 bases between them. In nucleotides, the CDR3 is TGTGCCAGCAGCGTAGGTGGCGACAATGAGCAGTTCTTC. The encoded protein is CASSVGGDNEQFF.

The V and J genes are TRBV9 and TRBJ1-1, with D possibly being TRBD1 (6 bases). This CDR3 is built from 15 residues. Germline CDR1 is SGDLS and CDR2 is YYNGEE. Deletions cut 0 bases from V and 4 bases from J, with 13 bases between. The CDR3, as DNA: TGTGCCAGCAGCGTAGCTACTGGGGGCTCCACTGAAGCTTTCTTT. This sequence encodes CASSVATGGSTEAFF.

The rearrangement joins TRBV5-1 to TRBJ1-2, with D perhaps matching TRBD1 (6 bases). V shed 0 bases and J shed 4 bases, with 16 bases lying between them. This CDR3 region has 16 residues. Germline lookup yields CDR1 SGHRS and CDR2 YFSETQ. This CDR3 is CASSLVLPGQSYGYTF. The CDR3 DNA sequence: TGCGCCAGCAGCTTGGTACTCCCCGGACAGTCCTATGGCTACACCTTC.

This chain links TRBV28 with TRBJ1-2; TRBD1 matches 10 bases. V lost 6 bases to trimming and J lost 6 bases; unmatched junction nucleotides: 7. This CDR3 region has 14 residues. Germline V gene lookup returns CDR1 MDHEN and CDR2 SYDVKM. The CDR3 here is CASRSGQGSNGYTF. For the CDR3, the DNA is TGTGCCAGCAGGTCGGGACAGGGGTCTAATGGCTACACCTTC.

J is TRBJ2-7 and V is TRBV19; TRBD1 agrees at 9 bases. The CDR3 contains 14 residues. Germline lookup yields CDR1 LNHDA and CDR2 SQIVND (reference sequence). V shed 6 bases and J 2 bases; nucleotides not matched to a gene: 5. CDR3 region: CASSPGQGPYEQYF. The DNA of the CDR3 is TGTGCCAGTAGCCCGGGACAGGGCCCCTACGAGCAGTACTTC. The full variable domain, completed using reference TRBV19 and TRBJ2-7, is DGGITQSPKYLFRKEGQNVTLSCEQNLNHDAMYWYRQDPGQGLRLIYYSQIVNDFQKGDIAEGYSVSREKKESFPLTVTSAQKNPTAFYLCASSPGQGPYEQYFGPGTRLTVT.

The CDR3 region has the DNA TGCGCCAGCAGCCAAGGACAGGAGGCGGCCGAAGCTTTCTTT. This encodes CASSQGQEAAEAFF. This rearrangement joins TRBV4-1 to TRBJ1-1, with a possible D match to TRBD1 (6 bases). Germline CDR1 MGHRA, CDR2 YSYEKL. Trimming cost V 1 base and J 8 bases, with 14 bases left between them. The CDR3 length is 14 residues.

This sequence joins TRBV2 and TRBJ1-2, with D possibly TRBD1 on 5 matching bases. This CDR3 spans 16 amino acids. Germline V gene data show CDR1 as SNHLY and CDR2 as FYNNEI. Trimming pared 0 bases from V and 4 bases from J, leaving 15 bases between. CDR3 sequence: CASSEAGANGAYGYTF. CDR3 coding DNA: TGTGCCAGCAGTGAAGCGGGTGCCAATGGGGCCTATGGCTACACCTTC. Full variable domain (remainder filled in from reference TRBV2 and TRBJ1-2): EPEVTQTPSHQVTQMGQEVILRCVPISNHLYFYWYRQILGQKVEFLVSFYNNEISEKSEIFDDQFSVERPDGSNFTLKIRSTKLEDSAMYFCASSEAGANGAYGYTFGSGTRLTVV.

The chain carries TRBV6-6 and TRBJ2-2; D is undetermined. The V end was cut by 7 bases, the J end by 2 bases, with 5 bases between. This CDR3 contains 12 residues. The V gene's germline CDR1 is MNHNY and CDR2 SVGAGI (reference sequence). This CDR3 is CASTDNTGELFF. The CDR3 DNA reads TGTGCCAGCACCGACAACACCGGGGAGCTGTTTTTT.

The chain combines TRBV7-2 with TRBJ2-1; 12 bases align to TRBD1. This CDR3 spans 15 amino acids. Germline CDR1 and CDR2: SGHTA and FQGNSA. Unmatched junction bases numbered 5, after V lost 4 bases and J lost 7 bases. The CDR3 nucleotides read TGTGCCAGCAGCTCGGGACAGGGGGCAGGAAATGAGCAGTTCTTC. Protein product: CASSSGQGAGNEQFF. Using reference TRBV7-2 and TRBJ2-1 for the parts outside the CDR3, the full variable domain is GAGVSQSPSNKVTEKGKDVELRCDPISGHTALYWYRQSLGQGLEFLIYFQGNSAPDKSGLPSDRFSAERTGGSVSTLTIQRTQQEDSAVYLCASSSGQGAGNEQFFGPGTRLTVL.

The chain is built from TRBV19 and TRBJ2-3, with 11 bases fitting TRBD2. The junction had 8 bases not matched to a gene; V was cut back by 8 bases and J by 4 bases. Germline lookup yields CDR1 LNHDA and CDR2 SQIVND (reference sequence). The CDR3 contains 15 residues. CDR3 DNA sequence: TGTGCCAGTGCTATAGCGGGAGGGCCATCAGATACGCAGTATTTT. This codes for CASAIAGGPSDTQYF. Full variable domain (missing parts from reference TRBV19 and TRBJ2-3): DGGITQSPKYLFRKEGQNVTLSCEQNLNHDAMYWYRQDPGQGLRLIYYSQIVNDFQKGDIAEGYSVSREKKESFPLTVTSAQKNPTAFYLCASAIAGGPSDTQYFGPGTRLTVL.

Remarks on this clone: One end of the junction varies from germline; a read error may be responsible. The CDR3 here is CASSFLGNAVF. The CDR3 DNA is TGTGCCAGCAGTTTCTTGGGAAACGCCGTCTTC. This rearrangement joins TRBV28 to TRBJ2-1; D gene unclear. The CDR3 covers 11 residues. The V gene's germline CDR1 is MDHEN and CDR2 SYDVKM. Together with reference TRBV28 and TRBJ2-1, the CDR3 gives the full variable domain: DVKVTQSSRYLVKRTGEKVFLECVQDMDHENMFWYRQDPGLGLRLIYFSYDVKMKEKGDIPEGYSVSREKKERFSLILESASTNQTSMYLCASSFLGNAVFGPGTRLTVL.

The rearrangement joins TRBV7-9 to TRBJ1-2; TRBD1 might be the D (5 bases). This CDR3 region has 13 residues. Germline CDR1 is SEHNR and CDR2 is FQNEAQ (reference sequence). V was shortened by 3 bases and J by 6 bases, with 11 bases between the two germline ends. CDR3 nucleotide sequence: TGTGCCAGCAGCTTGCAGGGTAGTAATGGCTACACCTTC. This translates into CASSLQGSNGYTF.

The chain joins TRBV4-1 to TRBJ2-3; possible D gene TRBD2, 6 bases. The CDR3 consists of 16 residues. Germline-derived CDR1 and CDR2 are MGHRA and YSYEKL. The V and J ends lost 5 bases and 0 bases respectively, with 15 bases between them. CDR3 region: CASSDLGGTSTDTQYF. The CDR3 DNA reads TGCGCCAGCAGCGACCTGGGGGGTACAAGCACAGATACGCAGTATTTT.

This clone was detected a few times. The V gene is TRBV7-2, the J gene TRBJ2-1; tentatively, D is TRBD2 (7 bases). The ends were cut back, 1 base at V and 4 bases at J, with 17 bases in the middle. CDR3 length: 17 residues. Germline CDR1 reads SGHTA; CDR2 reads FQGNSA. CDR3 bases: TGTGCCAGCAGCTTAGAATTTCGTAGGGGGGGATACAATGAGCAGTTCTTC. Protein sequence: CASSLEFRRGGYNEQFF.

V gene TRBV28 combines with J gene TRBJ2-7; the match to TRBD2 covers 11 bases. V was clipped by 5 bases and J by 3 bases; unmatched bases: 6. The CDR3 spans 15 residues. CDR1 is MDHEN, CDR2 SYDVKM, per germline. The CDR3 coding sequence is TGTGCCAGCAGTCTCGGGACTAGCGGAGGCTACGAGCAGTACTTC. This sequence encodes CASSLGTSGGYEQYF. The full variable domain, completed using reference TRBV28 and TRBJ2-7, is DVKVTQSSRYLVKRTGEKVFLECVQDMDHENMFWYRQDPGLGLRLIYFSYDVKMKEKGDIPEGYSVSREKKERFSLILESASTNQTSMYLCASSLGTSGGYEQYFGPGTRLTVT.